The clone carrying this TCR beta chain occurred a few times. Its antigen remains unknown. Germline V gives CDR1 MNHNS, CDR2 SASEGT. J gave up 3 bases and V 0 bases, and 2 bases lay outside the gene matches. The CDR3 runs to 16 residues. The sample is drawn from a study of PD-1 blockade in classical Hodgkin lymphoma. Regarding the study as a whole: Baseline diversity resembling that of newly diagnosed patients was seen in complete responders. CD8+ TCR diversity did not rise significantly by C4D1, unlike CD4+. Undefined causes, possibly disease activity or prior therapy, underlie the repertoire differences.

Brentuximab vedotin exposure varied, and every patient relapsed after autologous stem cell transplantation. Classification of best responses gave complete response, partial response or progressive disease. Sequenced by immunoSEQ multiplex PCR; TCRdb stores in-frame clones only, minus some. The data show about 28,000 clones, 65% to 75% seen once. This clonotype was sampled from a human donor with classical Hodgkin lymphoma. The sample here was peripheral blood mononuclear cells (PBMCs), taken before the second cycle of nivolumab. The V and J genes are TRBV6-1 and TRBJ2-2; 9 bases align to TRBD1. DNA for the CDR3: TGTGCCAGCAGTGAAGCGGGACAGGGACACACCGGGGAGCTGTTTTTT. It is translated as CASSEAGQGHTGELFF.